Below, 27 T cell receptor beta chains from the same sample are listed, as sequenced in a study of patients and donors after allogeneic stem cell transplantation. MiXCR, applied by TCRdb to the RT-PCR reads, yields one record per CDR3 protein. Counted here are some 90,000 distinct CDR3 sequences, around 46% occurring once; the ten biggest clones make up roughly 64%. The specimen was blood, either unsorted or a sorted T cell fraction (not recorded which). These receptors were collected from a human donor who was either an allogeneic HSCT recipient or a stem cell or donor lymphocyte infusion donor (not recorded which). It is not recorded whose cells these are; they may come from a transplant donor.

The CDR3 spells CSARALPGQGTYEQYF. CDR3 sequence (DNA): TGCAGTGCTAGAGCCTTACCGGGACAGGGGACCTACGAGCAGTACTTC. The chain employs TRBV20-1 and TRBJ2-7; TRBD1 matches 10 bases. The ends lost 1 base at V and 2 bases at J; junction bases unmatched: 8. Looked up from germline, CDR1 is DFQATT and CDR2 is SNEGSKA (reference sequence). The CDR3 covers 16 residues.

The chain is built from TRBV10-3 and TRBJ1-5, with a possible D match to TRBD1 (5 bases). Germline V gene data show CDR1 as ENHRY and CDR2 as SYGVKD. V lost 0 bases and J lost 6, with 9 bases in between. The CDR3 length is 14 residues. CDR3 in DNA: TGTGCCATCAGTGAGTCTAGGGGAGGTCAGCCCCAGCATTTT. Translation: CAISESRGGQPQHF.

The chain links TRBV5-6 to TRBJ1-5, with D unclear. V was shortened by 2 bases and J by 5 bases, with 14 bases between the two germline ends. This CDR3 has 15 residues. The germline V gene has CDR1 SGHDT and CDR2 YYEEEE. Here the CDR3 reads CASSLGPGQHQPQHF. The CDR3 bases are TGTGCCAGCAGCTTAGGTCCCGGCCAGCATCAGCCCCAGCATTTT.

This clonotype has just a few counts. The chain couples TRBV12-3 or TRBV12-4 to TRBJ1-5; no firm D call. Trimming took 6 bases from V and 0 from J, leaving 9 bases between them. The CDR3 extends over 14 amino acids. The CDR3: CASSPVNSNQPQHF. In DNA, the CDR3 is TGTGCCAGCAGCCCCGTTAATAGCAATCAGCCCCAGCATTTT.

This clonotype was observed a handful of times. The chain uses TRBV27 and TRBJ1-5, with D maybe TRBD1 (5 bases). CDR1 is MNHEY, CDR2 SMNVEV, per germline (reference sequence). This CDR3 is 12 amino acids long. Trimming stripped 4 bases from V and 6 bases from J, with 7 bases between. The CDR3: CASSSGGQPQHF. The CDR3 region has the DNA TGTGCCAGCAGTTCCGGGGGTCAGCCCCAGCATTTT.

V and J are TRBV5-1 and TRBJ1-1, with D unresolved. CDR3 length equals 14 residues. Per germline, CDR1 SGHRS and CDR2 YFSETQ. V dropped 1 base and J dropped 10 bases, with 17 bases sitting between them. The CDR3 here is CASSLLGDLGGAFF. CDR3 coding DNA: TGCGCCAGCAGCTTGCTTGGGGATTTAGGAGGAGCTTTCTTT.

This clonotype was seen only a few times. This sequence joins TRBV6-2 or TRBV6-3 and TRBJ1-5; 9 nucleotides agree with TRBD1. Germline V gene data show CDR1 as MNHEY and CDR2 as SVGEGT. The CDR3 consists of 15 residues. J lost 1 base, V lost 5 bases, and 3 bases had no gene match. The CDR3: CASSPGQGSNQPQHF. The CDR3 DNA reads as TGTGCCAGCAGTCCAGGACAGGGGAGCAATCAGCCCCAGCATTTT.

The CDR3 coding sequence is TGTGCCAGCGAACGAAACCCGGAATTATACTCTGGGGCCAACGTCCTGACTTTC. Translation: CASERNPELYSGANVLTF. The chain combines TRBV19 with TRBJ2-6; D gene ambiguous. Germline V gives CDR1 LNHDA, CDR2 SQIVND (reference sequence). CDR3 size: 18 residues. Trimming shortened V by 9 bases and J by 0 bases, and 21 bases separated the two germline ends.

The CDR3 loop reads CASSGLAESYEQYF. The CDR3, as DNA: TGTGCCAGCAGTGGACTAGCGGAGTCCTACGAGCAGTACTTC. This chain uses TRBV6-5 with TRBJ2-7, with 10 bases identical to TRBD2. Germline V CDR1 and CDR2: MNHEY, SVGAGI. CDR3 size: 14 residues. V lost 5 bases to trimming and J lost 1 base; unmatched junction nucleotides: 2.

V gene TRBV11-2 combines with J gene TRBJ1-3; D unclear. Germline values: CDR1 SGHAT, CDR2 FQNNGV. V was cut by 5 bases and J by 4 bases, with 9 bases left in between. There are 13 residues in the CDR3. This chain's CDR3 is CASSRMGGNTIYF. CDR3 DNA sequence: TGTGCCAGCAGCAGAATGGGGGGAAACACCATATATTTT.

The chain has TRBV7-8 and TRBJ1-4, with 7 bases fitting TRBD1. The V gene end was trimmed by 0 bases and the J gene end by 8 bases; junction bases not matched to a gene: 9. The V gene's germline CDR1 is SGHVS and CDR2 FQNEAQ. This CDR3 has 16 amino acids. This chain's CDR3 is CASSLAVQGGYEKLFF. The DNA for the CDR3 is TGTGCCAGCAGCTTAGCGGTCCAGGGGGGTTACGAAAAACTGTTTTTT.

This rearrangement joins TRBV5-6 to TRBJ1-4; weak D call: TRBD1 (6 bases). The germline V and J ends were trimmed by 6 bases and 6 bases, with 12 bases remaining between them. The germline V gene encodes CDR1 SGHDT and CDR2 YYEEEE. The CDR3 consists of 13 residues. The CDR3 DNA sequence: TGTGCCAGCAACAGGGAGTGGGATGAAAAACTGTTTTTT. Translated, it gives CASNREWDEKLFF.

The chain couples TRBV29-1 to TRBJ1-1, with unresolved D. CDR1 SQVTM and CDR2 ANQGSEA come from the germline V gene. This CDR3 is 15 amino acids long. V lost 4 bases and J lost 4, with 19 bases in between. The CDR3, as DNA: TGCAGCGTTGTACCCGGTGGCCTCCCGGCCACTGAAGCTTTCTTT. This codes for CSVVPGGLPATEAFF.

V usage is TRBV6-2 or TRBV6-3 and J usage is TRBJ2-7; tentative D call: TRBD1 (5 bases). There are 14 residues in the CDR3. Germline V lookup: CDR1 MNHEY, CDR2 SVGEGT. V lost 0 bases and J 2 bases, leaving 8 bases between the germline ends. The CDR3: CASSYSPGPYEQYF. CDR3 DNA: TGTGCCAGCAGTTACTCCCCAGGGCCCTACGAGCAGTACTTC.

This chain joins TRBV6-1 and TRBJ1-4; D possibly corresponds to TRBD1 (6 bases). Trimming took off 3 bases at V and 6 bases at J, with 11 bases between the two ends. Germline V lookup: CDR1 MNHNS, CDR2 SASEGT. The CDR3 length is 14 residues. Here the CDR3 reads CASSDGGWDEKLFF. The CDR3 nucleotides read TGTGCCAGCAGTGACGGGGGCTGGGATGAAAAACTGTTTTTT.

The CDR3: CATSDPGGIGELFF. The CDR3 region has the DNA TGTGCCACCAGTGATCCCGGGGGAATCGGGGAGCTGTTTTTT. This chain uses TRBV24-1 with TRBJ2-2; tentatively, D is TRBD2 (6 bases). The V end lost 3 bases, the J end lost 7 bases, and 11 bases lay between the germline ends. CDR3 length: 14 amino acids. CDR1 is KGHDR and CDR2 is SFDVKD in the germline V gene.

The chain uses TRBV20-1 and TRBJ2-3, with D perhaps being TRBD1 or TRBD2 (5 bases each). The CDR3 extends over 17 amino acids. CDR1 is DFQATT, CDR2 SNEGSKA, per germline (reference sequence). V shed 4 bases and J shed 3 bases, with 23 bases lying between them. DNA of the CDR3: TGCAGTGCTATAGACCACCGTGTGGGGGAGAGGACAGATACGCAGTATTTT. This sequence encodes CSAIDHRVGERTDTQYF.

This sequence joins TRBV9 and TRBJ1-6; D ambiguous. Germline V lookup: CDR1 SGDLS, CDR2 YYNGEE. This CDR3 region has 16 residues. With 3 bases removed from V and 1 base from J, the gap between germline ends came to 11 bases. The CDR3 sequence is CASSDRAGSYNSPLHF. DNA of the CDR3: TGTGCCAGCAGCGACCGGGCGGGGTCCTATAATTCACCCCTCCACTTT.

The V call is TRBV7-9, the J call TRBJ1-1; weak D call: TRBD1 (5 bases). The length of the CDR3 is 15 residues. V lost 2 bases, J lost 4 bases, and 14 bases lay in between. Germline values: CDR1 SEHNR, CDR2 FQNEAQ (reference sequence). CDR3 sequence (DNA): TGTGCCAGCAGCTTACCACAGGCGGTGACCACTGAAGCTTTCTTT. It codes for CASSLPQAVTTEAFF.

The genes are TRBV12-3 or TRBV12-4 and TRBJ1-3; D gene uncertain. The CDR3 runs to 13 residues. Trimming took off 1 base at V and 7 bases at J, with 8 bases between the two ends. Written as DNA, the CDR3 is TGTGCCAGCAGTTTAGGAGGGAGCAACACCATATATTTT. Protein sequence: CASSLGGSNTIYF.

The chain links TRBV27 to TRBJ2-3; D remains ambiguous. Germline CDR1 MNHEY, CDR2 SMNVEV (reference sequence). The CDR3 contains 15 residues. Between the trimmed V and J ends, which lost 3 bases and 4 bases, there was a span of 14 bases. In DNA form, the CDR3 reads TGTGCCAGCAGTTTTTCTTTCGTCTGGCCAGATACGCAGTATTTT. This encodes CASSFSFVWPDTQYF.

The genes are TRBV7-8 and TRBJ2-1; 7 positions match TRBD2. The germline gives CDR1 SGHVS, CDR2 FQNEAQ. The CDR3 covers 16 residues. The trim removed 0 bases at V and 4 bases at J, leaving 6 bases unmatched. The CDR3 sequence is CASSLALAGVYNEQFF. CDR3 nucleotides: TGTGCCAGCAGCTTAGCGCTGGCGGGAGTTTACAATGAGCAGTTCTTC.

The V call is TRBV6-5, the J call TRBJ1-2; D not certain. Germline V gene data show CDR1 as MNHEY and CDR2 as SVGAGI. V was cut by 7 bases and J by 1 base, with 10 bases left in between. CDR3 length: 13 amino acids. CDR3 sequence reads: CASTTTFNYGYTF. DNA of the CDR3: TGTGCCAGCACCACGACTTTTAACTATGGCTACACCTTC.

This clonotype was observed a handful of times. The chain has TRBV29-1 and TRBJ1-1; maybe TRBD1 (6 bases). The germline V gene has CDR1 SQVTM and CDR2 ANQGSEA. CDR3 length: 14 residues. V was clipped by 4 bases and J by 3 bases, with 15 bases between them. The CDR3 sequence: CSVVVSGEDTEAFF. CDR3 DNA: TGCAGCGTTGTCGTGTCAGGGGAGGACACTGAAGCTTTCTTT.

This clonotype was found a few times. An end of the junction does not agree with germline; a read error may underlie this. This chain uses TRBV5-6 with TRBJ1-4; unclear D gene. Germline CDR1 is SGHDT and CDR2 is YYEEEE. This CDR3 spans 12 amino acids. The DNA of the CDR3 is TGTGCCAGCAGCCCTCAAATGAACTCTCCAATTTTT. Amino acids: CASSPQMNSPIF.

This clonotype has only a few counts. This chain connects TRBV20-1 to TRBJ1-1; TRBD1 matches 7 bases. The CDR3 runs to 13 residues. CDR1 DFQATT and CDR2 SNEGSKA come from the germline V gene (reference sequence). Trimming cost V 6 bases and J 9 bases; bases outside gene matches: 13. In nucleotides, the CDR3 is TGCAGTGCCTCCATTCCGACAGGGAAGAAAGCTTTCTTT. This codes for CSASIPTGKKAFF.

In its sample, this clonotype was seen a few times. This chain connects TRBV28 to TRBJ1-1; 7 positions agree with TRBD1. The CDR3 spans 15 residues. V shed 2 bases, J shed 0 bases, and the junction held 3 bases outside the gene matches. Per germline, CDR1 MDHEN and CDR2 SYDVKM. CDR3 sequence (DNA): TGTGCCAGCAGTTTAGGGGACAGCTTGAACACTGAAGCTTTCTTT. It yields the protein CASSLGDSLNTEAFF.